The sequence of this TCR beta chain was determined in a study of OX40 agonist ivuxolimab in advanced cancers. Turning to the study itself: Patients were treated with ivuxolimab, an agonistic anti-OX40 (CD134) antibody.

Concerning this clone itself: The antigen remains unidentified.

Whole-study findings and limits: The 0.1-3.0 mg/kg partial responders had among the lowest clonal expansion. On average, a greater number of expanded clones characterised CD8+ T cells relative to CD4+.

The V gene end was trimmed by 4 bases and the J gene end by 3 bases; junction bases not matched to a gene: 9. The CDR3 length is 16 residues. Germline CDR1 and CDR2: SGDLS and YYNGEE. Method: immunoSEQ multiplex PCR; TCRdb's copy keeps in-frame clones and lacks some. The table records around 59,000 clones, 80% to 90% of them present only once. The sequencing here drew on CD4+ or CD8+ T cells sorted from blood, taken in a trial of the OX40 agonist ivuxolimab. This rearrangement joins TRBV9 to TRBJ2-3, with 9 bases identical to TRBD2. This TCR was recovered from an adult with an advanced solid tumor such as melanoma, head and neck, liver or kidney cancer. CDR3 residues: CASSLLAGVETDTQYF. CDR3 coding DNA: TGTGCCAGCAGCTTATTAGCGGGAGTGGAAACAGATACGCAGTATTTT.